One and the same sample provided the 17 T cell receptor beta chains below, sequenced in a study of shared clonotypes between healthy human individuals. TCRdb keeps only in-frame clones here, not all; method: immunoSEQ multiplex PCR. There are roughly 2.2 million clones in the sample; about nine tenths occur only once, and more than 0.35% lies in the top ten. Input material: naive CD4+ T cells from PBMCs. Described subset: CD45RA+ positively selected. These receptors were obtained from a man aged 18 to 29 in good health. Some clones in this sample may be carry-over from other donors' samples.

The chain joins TRBV19 to TRBJ2-3, with D possibly being TRBD1 (6 bases). Trimming removed 4 bases at V and 4 bases at J, with 12 bases between. CDR3 size: 14 residues. CDR1 and CDR2 (germline): LNHDA, SQIVND (reference sequence). CDR3 coding DNA: TGTGCCAGTAGTACTAACAGGGAAGCAGATACGCAGTATTTT. Translating it yields CASSTNREADTQYF.

Only one count was recorded for this clone. The rearrangement joins TRBV18 to TRBJ2-4; a weak D match, TRBD2 (5 bases). This CDR3 is built from 14 residues. Trimming stripped 6 bases from V and 5 bases from J, with 14 bases between. In germline, CDR1 is KGHSH, CDR2 LQKENI. The CDR3 sequence: CASSPKGLENIQYF. The CDR3 bases are TGTGCCAGCTCCCCCAAAGGACTGGAAAACATTCAGTACTTC.

This clone was observed a few times. The J gene is TRBJ1-1, the V gene TRBV10-3; no clear D gene. The CDR3 extends over 13 amino acids. V lost 5 bases and J lost 5, with 12 bases in between. The germline gives CDR1 ENHRY, CDR2 SYGVKD. CDR3 protein: CAISINRGTEAFF. Here the CDR3 DNA reads TGTGCCATCAGTATTAACAGAGGGACTGAAGCTTTCTTT.

The chain combines TRBV15 with TRBJ1-4, with D possibly TRBD1 on 5 matching bases. V shed 0 bases and J shed 10 bases, with 12 bases lying between them. Germline CDR1 reads LNHNV; CDR2 reads YYDKDF (reference sequence). CDR3 size: 14 residues. The CDR3 region is CATSREPGSGKLFF. CDR3 sequence (DNA): TGTGCCACCAGCAGAGAGCCAGGGTCTGGAAAACTGTTTTTT.

The chain recombines TRBV30 with TRBJ2-5, with 9 positions matching TRBD1. Germline CDR1 GTSNPN, CDR2 SVGIG (reference sequence). Trimming at V came to 4 bases and at J to 4 bases, leaving 13 bases not matched to a gene. The CDR3 has 16 residues. The CDR3 region is CAWKAWGQGGIETQYF. The CDR3 bases are TGTGCCTGGAAGGCTTGGGGACAGGGTGGAATAGAGACCCAGTACTTC.

The chain has TRBV5-4 and TRBJ2-3; D possibly corresponds to TRBD2 (5 bases). This CDR3 has 15 residues. CDR1 SGHNT and CDR2 YYREEE come from the germline V gene (reference sequence). The V and J ends lost 4 bases and 1 base respectively, with 13 bases between them. The CDR3, as DNA: TGTGCCAGCAGCCGGGATGAGGCCGGCACAGATACGCAGTATTTT. It translates to CASSRDEAGTDTQYF. Full variable domain (outside the CDR3, taken from reference TRBV5-4 and TRBJ2-3): ETGVTQSPTHLIKTRGQQVTLRCSSQSGHNTVSWYQQALGQGPQFIFQYYREEENGRGNFPPRFSGLQFPNYSSELNVNALELDDSALYLCASSRDEAGTDTQYFGPGTRLTVL.

This chain links TRBV15 with TRBJ1-1; D not certain. V shed 4 bases and J shed 0 bases, with 9 bases lying between them. The CDR3 covers 14 residues. CDR1 LNHNV and CDR2 YYDKDF come from the germline V gene (reference sequence). This CDR3 is CATSKEVMNTEAFF. The CDR3 DNA reads TGTGCCACCAGCAAAGAGGTTATGAACACTGAAGCTTTCTTT. The full variable domain, in which reference TRBV15 and TRBJ1-1 provide the parts outside the CDR3, is DAMVIQNPRYQVTQFGKPVTLSCSQTLNHNVMYWYQQKSSQAPKLLFHYYDKDFNNEADTPDNFQSRRPNTSFCFLDIRSPGLGDTAMYLCATSKEVMNTEAFFGQGTRLTVV.

This sequence joins TRBV6-5 and TRBJ2-1; a weak D match, TRBD1 (5 bases). Germline V gene sequence: CDR1 MNHEY, CDR2 SVGAGI. The CDR3 has 13 amino acids. V lost 6 bases, J lost 8 bases, and 14 bases lay in between. The CDR3 loop is CASRQAVVDEQFF. Written as DNA, the CDR3 is TGTGCCAGCAGACAGGCGGTCGTGGATGAGCAGTTCTTC.

The chain employs TRBV28 and TRBJ2-1, with D hard to call. V was cut by 5 bases and J by 10 bases, with 12 bases left in between. The CDR3 is made up of 12 amino acids. Germline V CDR1 and CDR2: MDHEN, SYDVKM. The CDR3 protein is CASSPLRLEQFF. The CDR3 DNA reads as TGTGCCAGCAGTCCCTTGCGATTGGAGCAGTTCTTC.

CDR3 in DNA: TGTGCCAGCACCCCTAGCGGACAGGGGATCAATGAGCAGTTCTTC. As protein: CASTPSGQGINEQFF. The genes are TRBV9 and TRBJ2-1, with 9 bases lining up with TRBD1. V was clipped by 6 bases and J by 6 bases; unmatched bases: 10. Looked up from germline, CDR1 is SGDLS and CDR2 is YYNGEE. The CDR3 consists of 15 residues.

This chain connects TRBV9 to TRBJ2-5, with 9 positions matching TRBD2. The CDR3 is 14 residues long. V dropped 3 bases and J dropped 4; count of bases not matched to a gene: 4. Germline V CDR1 and CDR2: SGDLS, YYNGEE. Here the CDR3 reads CASSARTSAETQYF. The CDR3, as DNA: TGTGCCAGCAGCGCGCGGACTAGCGCAGAGACCCAGTACTTC.

The rearrangement joins TRBV11-1 to TRBJ2-7, with no clear D. The CDR3 loop spans 13 amino acids. Deletions cut 5 bases from V and 6 bases from J, with 14 bases between. Germline loops: CDR1 SGHAT, CDR2 FQDESV (reference sequence). CDR3 bases: TGTGCCAGCAGCCACAGTCCACCAGGCGAGCAGTACTTC. It is translated as CASSHSPPGEQYF.

This sequence joins TRBV28 and TRBJ2-3, with TRBD1 identical over 9 bases. In germline, CDR1 is MDHEN, CDR2 SYDVKM. J gave up 0 bases and V 5 bases, and 18 bases lay outside the gene matches. The CDR3 sequence is 20 residues long. CDR3 in amino acids: CASSTRTGVGLSISTDTQYF. CDR3 DNA sequence: TGTGCCAGCAGTACGCGGACAGGGGTGGGACTCTCCATAAGCACAGATACGCAGTATTTT.

CDR3 sequence (DNA): TGTGCCAGCAGCCAAGATCCCTTCGGGGTTCAGCATTTT. Translation: CASSQDPFGVQHF. This chain uses TRBV14 with TRBJ1-5, with D unclear. The germline V gene has CDR1 SGHDN and CDR2 FVKESK. The CDR3 consists of 13 residues. Trimming took off 0 bases at V and 13 bases at J, with 13 bases between the two ends.

This sequence joins TRBV9 and TRBJ1-2; D may be TRBD1 (5 bases). V lost 2 bases to trimming and J lost 7 bases, with 12 bases between them. This CDR3 region has 13 residues. Germline assignment: CDR1 SGDLS and CDR2 YYNGEE. CDR3 protein: CASSVEGPAGYTF. The CDR3 coding sequence is TGTGCCAGCAGCGTCGAGGGACCCGCTGGCTACACCTTC.

The genes are TRBV15 and TRBJ2-7, with 9 bases that match TRBD2. Germline V gene lookup returns CDR1 LNHNV and CDR2 YYDKDF (reference sequence). The CDR3 length is 17 residues. V shed 2 bases and J 2 bases; nucleotides not matched to a gene: 10. CDR3 residues: CATSRPSTRLAAYEQYF. Here the CDR3 DNA reads TGTGCCACCAGCAGACCTTCTACACGACTAGCGGCCTACGAGCAGTACTTC.

This chain connects TRBV11-2 to TRBJ2-1; 7 positions agree with TRBD1. Trimming at V came to 5 bases and at J to 4 bases, leaving 5 bases not matched to a gene. CDR1 is SGHAT, CDR2 FQNNGV, per germline. The CDR3 is 14 amino acids. The CDR3 DNA reads TGTGCCAGCAGCCCACTGACAGGGTACAATGAGCAGTTCTTC. Translated, it gives CASSPLTGYNEQFF.